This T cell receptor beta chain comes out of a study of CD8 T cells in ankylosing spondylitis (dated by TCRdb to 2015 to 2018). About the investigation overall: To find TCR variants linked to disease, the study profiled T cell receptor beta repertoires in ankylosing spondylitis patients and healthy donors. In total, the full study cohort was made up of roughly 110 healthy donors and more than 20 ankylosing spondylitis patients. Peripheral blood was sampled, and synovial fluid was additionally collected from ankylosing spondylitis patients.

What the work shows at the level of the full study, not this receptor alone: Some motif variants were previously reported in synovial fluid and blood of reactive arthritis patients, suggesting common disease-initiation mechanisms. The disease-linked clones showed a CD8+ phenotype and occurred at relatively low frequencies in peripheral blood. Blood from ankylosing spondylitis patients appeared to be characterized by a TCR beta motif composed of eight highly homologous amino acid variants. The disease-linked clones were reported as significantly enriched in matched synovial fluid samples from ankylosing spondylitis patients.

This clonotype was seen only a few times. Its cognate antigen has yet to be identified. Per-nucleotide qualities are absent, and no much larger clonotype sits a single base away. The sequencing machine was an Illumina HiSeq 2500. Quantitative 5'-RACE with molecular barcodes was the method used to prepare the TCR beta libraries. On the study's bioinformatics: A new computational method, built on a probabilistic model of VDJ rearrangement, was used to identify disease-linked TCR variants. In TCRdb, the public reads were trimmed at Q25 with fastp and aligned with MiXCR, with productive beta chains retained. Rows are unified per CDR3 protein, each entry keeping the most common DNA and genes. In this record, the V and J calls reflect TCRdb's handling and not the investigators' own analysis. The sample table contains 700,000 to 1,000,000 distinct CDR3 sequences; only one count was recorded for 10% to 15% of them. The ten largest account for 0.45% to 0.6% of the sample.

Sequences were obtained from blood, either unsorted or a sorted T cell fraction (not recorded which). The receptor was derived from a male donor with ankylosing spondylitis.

The CDR3 in this case is CASSSFSGSLLVYEQYF. The base sequence is TGTGCCAGCAGCTCCTTTAGCGGGAGTTTATTGGTTTACGAGCAGTACTTC. This sequence uses TRBV7-2 and TRBJ2-7, with 9 middle bases fitting TRBD2. Germline trimming: 4 bases from V, 4 bases from J; junction bases outside gene matches: 14. According to the germline V gene, CDR1 reads SGHTA and CDR2 reads FQGNSA. Including cysteine and phenylalanine, the CDR3 has 17 amino acids. The only DNA kept is the CDR3, 51 bases in frame from the first base.